This T cell receptor (beta chain) was sequenced for a study of blood T cell repertoires in COVID-19. The wider study: Acute and convalescent COVID-19 samples came from the United States, Italy and Spain. T cells, B-cell-depleted T cells, or PBMCs supplied cDNA or gDNA.

CDR1 and CDR2 (germline): SGHRS, YFSETQ. The CDR3 length is 15 residues. V trimming: 5 bases; J trimming: 8 bases; junction bases outside the gene matches: 11. In the authors' methods: The assay estimated nucleated cells by amplifying reference gene primers. TCRdb keeps only in-frame clones here, not all; method: immunoSEQ multiplex PCR. V, J and clone size reflect that table, while D and trimming were determined from the DNA. The sample includes hundreds of thousands of clones, approximately 86% of them seen just once. The sequence came from a middle-aged man with acute or convalescent COVID-19. Sequencing was done on a sample of peripheral blood. The chain carries TRBV5-1 and TRBJ2-4; 9 positions match TRBD1. CDR3 residues: CASRTDRGYLDIQYF. DNA of the CDR3: TGCGCCAGCAGAACCGACAGGGGGTATCTTGACATTCAGTACTTC.